The 5 T cell receptor beta chains below come from one sample, sequenced in a study of CD8 T cells in ankylosing spondylitis. TCRdb used MiXCR to reprocess the 5' RACE reads, holding one entry per CDR3 protein. The sample comprises 80,000 to 100,000 distinct CDR3 sequences, around 9.4% of which are singletons, and roughly 5.5% rests with the top ten. The sample was blood, either unsorted or a sorted T cell fraction (not recorded which). Source of these receptors: a male donor with ankylosing spondylitis or in good health (not recorded which).

The rearrangement uses TRBV15 and TRBJ2-3; 14 bases map to TRBD2. There are 18 residues in the CDR3. With 8 bases clipped from V and 0 bases from J, the junction kept 10 bases outside the gene matches. Germline CDR1 LNHNV, CDR2 YYDKDF (reference sequence). The CDR3 nucleotides read TGTGCCACCCCGAACCACCGACTAGCGGGGGGGAGCACAGATACGCAGTATTTT. Protein: CATPNHRLAGGSTDTQYF. The complete variable domain, with remaining parts taken from reference TRBV15 and TRBJ2-3, reads DAMVIQNPRYQVTQFGKPVTLSCSQTLNHNVMYWYQQKSSQAPKLLFHYYDKDFNNEADTPDNFQSRRPNTSFCFLDIRSPGLGDTAMYLCATPNHRLAGGSTDTQYFGPGTRLTVL.

As concerns this clonotype: A read error may account for a junction end that differs from germline. The rearrangement uses TRBV9 and TRBJ2-1; 8 bases are a match to TRBD2. The CDR3 is 18 residues long. Germline CDR1 reads SGDLS; CDR2 reads YYNGEE. In nucleotides, the CDR3 is TGTGCCAGCAGCGTAGATTTGGCGGGGGGCAACTCCTACAATGCGCAGTTCTTC. Translation gives CASSVDLAGGNSYNAQFF.

This clonotype was detected a few times. The chain combines TRBV30 with TRBJ2-2; 9 bases match TRBD2. Germline CDR1 and CDR2: GTSNPN and SVGIG (reference sequence). V was pared by 3 bases and J by 0 bases, with 5 bases of the junction left unmatched. CDR3 length: 16 residues. CDR3 sequence reads: CAWRGAGGTNTGELFF. CDR3 DNA: TGTGCCTGGAGAGGAGCGGGGGGCACGAACACCGGGGAGCTGTTTTTT.

This clonotype has at least ten counts. CDR3 coding DNA: TGTGCCAGCAGTTTCTTCCTCCTTGGGTACGAGCAGTACTTC. Its protein product is CASSFFLLGYEQYF. The rearrangement links TRBV12-3 or TRBV12-4 to TRBJ2-7; D is uncertain. Trimming took 3 bases from V and 4 from J, leaving 13 bases between them. This CDR3 spans 14 amino acids.

This clonotype was counted ten times or more. This chain connects TRBV7-9 to TRBJ2-5; TRBD1 or TRBD2 may be the D gene (5 bases each). Trimming removed 2 bases from V and 5 bases from J, with 12 bases in between. CDR1 is SEHNR, CDR2 FQNEAQ, per germline (reference sequence). CDR3 size: 14 residues. CDR3 region: CASSLTRKGETQYF. Written as DNA, the CDR3 is TGTGCCAGCAGCTTAACTAGGAAGGGGGAGACCCAGTACTTC.